The rows below give T cell receptor beta chains drawn from one sample of a study of regulatory T cells in long-lasting Graves disease. TCRdb processed the multiplex PCR reads anew with MiXCR; each CDR3 protein has one entry. The data contain around 460,000 distinct CDR3 sequences, roughly 21% of them singletons. Sequences were derived from peripheral blood mononuclear cells (PBMCs), sampled when the disease was refractory, from a patient treated with antithyroid drugs. The receptor source for this set is a female donor with Graves disease. CDR3s include the opening cysteine and the closing phenylalanine or tryptophan. D genes are given only for firm matches. Expanded clones are given a class, and other clones once, few, many or no size at all.

J gene | D gene | V gene | CDR3 length | clone size | CDR3 DNA | CDR3 protein
TRBJ1-1 | - | TRBV11-3 | 14 | many | TGTGCCAGCAGCCCGTGGGCTGCGAACACTGAAGCTTTCTTT | CASSPWAANTEAFF
TRBJ2-2 | - | TRBV5-1 | 17 | - | TGCGCCAGCAGCTTGAGACCCCCAGGGACGGGGACCGGGGAGCTGTTTTTT | CASSLRPPGTGTGELFF
TRBJ2-1 | - | TRBV7-8 | 16 | few | TGTGCCAGCAGCTTGAGGGGGAAATCCTCCTACAATGAGCAGTTCTTC | CASSLRGKSSYNEQFF
TRBJ2-7 | - | TRBV13 | 13 | few | TGTGCCAGCAGCTTATTCGGACTTTACGAGCAGTACTTC | CASSLFGLYEQYF
TRBJ1-6 | - | TRBV5-1 | 16 | - | TGCGCCAGCACTCCTTCGTTGGTGGGCCGCAATTCACCCCTCCACTTT | CASTPSLVGRNSPLHF
TRBJ2-7 | TRBD2 | TRBV5-1 | 17 | few | TGCGCCAGCAGCTTGTTGAGTAGCGGGAGTCCGCCGGACGAGCAGTACTTC | CASSLLSSGSPPDEQYF
TRBJ1-5 | - | TRBV11-2 | 14 | many | TGTGCCAGCAGCTTAGGCGGGCCGAATCAGCCCCAGCATTTT | CASSLGGPNQPQHF
TRBJ1-2 | - | TRBV6-5 | 15 | many | TGTGCCAGCAGTTACTTACCGAACCTCAACTATGGCTACACCTTC | CASSYLPNLNYGYTF
TRBJ2-1 | TRBD2 | TRBV4-2 | 16 | few | TGTGCCAGCAGCCAAGCCCAGCGGGGGGTTTATGATGAGCAGTTCTTC | CASSQAQRGVYDEQFF
TRBJ1-2 | - | TRBV28 | 14 | once | TGTGCCAGCAGTTTCCATGACAGCCGTGTGGGCTACACCTTC | CASSFHDSRVGYTF
TRBJ1-1 | TRBD1 | TRBV10-3 | 14 | - | TGTGCCACCACACCGGACAGGAAGGACACTGAAGCTTTCTTT | CATTPDRKDTEAFF
TRBJ1-2 | - | TRBV29-1 | 15 | - | TGCAGCGTTGGCCCGGACAGCGAAACAATCTATGGCTACACCTTC | CSVGPDSETIYGYTF
TRBJ1-3 | TRBD1 | TRBV5-8 | 14 | - | TGTGCCAGCAGATTCAGGGGGTCAGGAAACACCATATATTTT | CASRFRGSGNTIYF
TRBJ2-7 | - | TRBV24-1 | 12 | few | TGTGCCACCAGAGGGACTGGAGACGAGCAGTACTTC | CATRGTGDEQYF
TRBJ2-7 | TRBD1 | TRBV15 | 14 | - | TGTGCCACCAGCAGAGGGGACAGGGGGGACGAGCAGTACTTC | CATSRGDRGDEQYF
TRBJ1-2 | TRBD1 | TRBV28 | 13 | - | TGTGCCAGCAGTTTACGGACAGGGTATGGCTACACCTTC | CASSLRTGYGYTF
TRBJ2-7 | TRBD1 | TRBV28 | 19 | many | TGTGCCAGCAGTTTATATGGACAGGACGAAATAGGCCCCATCCCCGGCCTGGACTTC | CASSLYGQDEIGPIPGLDF
TRBJ1-1 | - | TRBV7-2 | 14 | - | TGTGCCAGCGCGCCCCACAGTAAGAACACTGAAGCTTTCTTT | CASAPHSKNTEAFF
TRBJ2-7 | TRBD1 | TRBV6-1 | 13 | few | TGTGCCAGCAATGACAGGGGCCCCTACGAGCAGTACTTC | CASNDRGPYEQYF
TRBJ2-1 | TRBD1 | TRBV7-3 | 17 | - | TGTGCCAGCAGCTTAATAAGCGGGCACAGGGGGGAGGTTGAGCAGTTCTTC | CASSLISGHRGEVEQFF
TRBJ1-4 | TRBD1 | TRBV20-1 | 14 | many | TGCAGTGCTGCCCAATCCGGGACAGACGAAAAACTGTTTTTT | CSAAQSGTDEKLFF
TRBJ2-6 | - | TRBV19 | 15 | few | TGTGCCAGCGTTGGGACCGTGACTGGGGCCAACGTCCTGACTTTC | CASVGTVTGANVLTF
TRBJ1-3 | - | TRBV30 | 16 | - | TGTGCCTGGAGGCCATGGACAGTAGTCTCTGGAAACACCATATATTTT | CAWRPWTVVSGNTIYF
TRBJ2-7 | TRBD1 | TRBV6-1 | 16 | many | TGTGCCAGCAGAGATCTCCGGGACAGTAACTCCTACGAGCAGTACTTC | CASRDLRDSNSYEQYF
TRBJ2-5 | TRBD2 | TRBV5-6 | 14 | many | TGTGCCAGCAGCTTGGAAACTAGCGGTGCCAGGGGGTACTTC | CASSLETSGARGYF
TRBJ2-5 | TRBD2 | TRBV13 | 15 | many | TGTGCCAGCAGCACCGGACTAGCGGAGATAGAGACCCAGTACTTC | CASSTGLAEIETQYF
TRBJ1-3 | TRBD1 | TRBV12-3/TRBV12-4 | 15 | - | TGTGCCAGCAGACCATCCACAGGGGCTGGAAACACCATATATTTT | CASRPSTGAGNTIYF
TRBJ1-2 | TRBD1 | TRBV20-1 | 13 | many | TGCAGTGCTACGCCAGGACAGGGGGATGGCTACACCTTC | CSATPGQGDGYTF
TRBJ1-1 | - | TRBV20-1 | 13 | many | TGCAGTGCTAGTCCCAGGAGTAACACTGAAGCTTTCTTT | CSASPRSNTEAFF
TRBJ1-6 | TRBD1 | TRBV29-1 | 15 | many | TGCAGCGTTCGTACAGGGGAGTCCTATAATTCACCCCTCCACTTT | CSVRTGESYNSPLHF
TRBJ1-1 | - | TRBV19 | 15 | few | TGTGCCAGTAGTATTCCTACTACCCCGAACACTGAAGCTTTCTTT | CASSIPTTPNTEAFF
TRBJ2-5 | - | TRBV2 | 13 | many | TGTGCCACCACGTCCCCTTTCGGAGAGACCCAGTACTTC | CATTSPFGETQYF
TRBJ1-5 | TRBD1 | TRBV19 | 14 | - | TGTGCCAGTGGGACAGGGGCCAGGTATCAGCCCCAGCATTTT | CASGTGARYQPQHF
TRBJ1-4 | TRBD1 | TRBV14 | 17 | - | TGTGCCAGCAGCCAAGATTGGGCGGGGACAGCTAATGAAAAACTGTTTTTT | CASSQDWAGTANEKLFF
TRBJ2-5 | - | TRBV4-1 | 17 | - | TGCGCCAGCAGCCAAGTCTTTCTTGCAGGCCAGCAAGAGACCCAGTACTTC | CASSQVFLAGQQETQYF
TRBJ1-5 | - | TRBV19 | 16 | - | TGTGCCAGTAGTATATCCCAGGGCGGAGGCAATCAGCCCCAGCATTTT | CASSISQGGGNQPQHF
TRBJ2-6 | TRBD1 | TRBV6-1 | 16 | many | TGTGCCAGCATCACCGGACAGGAGTCTGGGGCCAACGTCCTGACTTTC | CASITGQESGANVLTF
TRBJ1-5 | - | TRBV6-1 | 11 | - | TGTGCCAGCGGACTTAATCAGCCCCAGCATTTT | CASGLNQPQHF
TRBJ2-7 | - | TRBV15 | 19 | - | TGTGCCACCAGCAGAGAATTTACGACAGTCCCCCAGAGCTCCTACGAGCAGTACTTC | CATSREFTTVPQSSYEQYF
TRBJ1-1 | - | TRBV11-2 | 16 | - | TGTGCCAGCAGCTTAGGGTCCGGGCAGGGATCCACTGAAGCTTTCTTT | CASSLGSGQGSTEAFF
TRBJ2-3 | TRBD2 | TRBV7-2 | 18 | - | TGTGCCAGCAGCTTAGTAGCGGGATTGGGTGCAAGCACAGATACGCAGTATTTT | CASSLVAGLGASTDTQYF